Presented here are 16 T cell receptor beta chains from one specimen sequenced in a study of shared T cell receptors in the human thymus. Using immunoSEQ multiplex PCR, the repertoire was profiled, and TCRdb retains in-frame clones only, with some absent. This sample has some 660,000 clones, with more than 75% found just once. These data are also associated with another study on human thymus T cells.

The sample consisted of thymocytes. The receptors here all came from a boy under two years old with a congenital heart defect.

The J gene is TRBJ1-6, the V gene TRBV4-2; TRBD1 matches 8 bases. Trimming cost V 0 bases and J 6 bases; bases outside gene matches: 7. From germline, CDR1 is LGHNA and CDR2 YNFKEQ. This CDR3 is 17 amino acids long. This CDR3 is CASSQEGQGPANSPLHF. In DNA form, the CDR3 reads TGTGCCAGCAGCCAAGAAGGACAGGGCCCCGCTAATTCACCCCTCCACTTT.

A remark on this clone: At one end, the junction sequence differs from germline, possibly due to a read error. Within the sample, other DNA sequences also encode this same CDR3. The chain employs TRBV7-7 and TRBJ2-1; 7 positions match TRBD1. This CDR3 has 15 residues. Per the germline V gene, CDR1 is SSHAT and CDR2 is FNYEAQ (reference sequence). Written as DNA, the CDR3 is TGTGCTAGCAGCCCGGGGCAGGGGGTTTACAATGAGCAGTTCTTC. Protein product: CASSPGQGVYNEQFF.

The CDR3 DNA reads as TGCGCCAGCAGCCACCCGGGGGGCACTGAAGCTTTCTTT. Protein sequence: CASSHPGGTEAFF. The V and J genes are TRBV4-3 and TRBJ1-1; maybe TRBD1 (5 bases). The V gene's germline CDR1 is LGHNA and CDR2 YSLEER. Trimming stripped 3 bases from V and 4 bases from J, with 9 bases between. This CDR3 is 13 amino acids long.

V and J are TRBV29-1 and TRBJ2-7; D not certain. V was shortened by 2 bases and J by 6 bases, with 14 bases between the two germline ends. The CDR3 is 13 amino acids. CDR1 and CDR2 (germline): SQVTM, ANQGSEA. This CDR3 is CSVENPDIGEQYF. DNA for the CDR3: TGCAGCGTTGAAAACCCTGACATCGGCGAGCAGTACTTC.

V is TRBV19 and J is TRBJ2-7; 10 bases line up with TRBD1. There are 15 residues in the CDR3. Trimming removed 1 base from V and 3 bases from J; junction bases left unmatched: 3. Germline CDR1 is LNHDA and CDR2 is SQIVND (reference sequence). CDR3 loop: CASSIAGQGLYEQYF. CDR3 coding DNA: TGTGCCAGTAGTATAGCGGGACAGGGGCTCTACGAGCAGTACTTC.

This sequence joins TRBV19 and TRBJ2-3; 9 bases are a match to TRBD2. Per germline, CDR1 LNHDA and CDR2 SQIVND (reference sequence). CDR3 size: 17 residues. The ends lost 3 bases at V and 3 bases at J; junction bases unmatched: 10. CDR3 loop: CASSIMRGGARTDTQYF. The CDR3 coding sequence is TGTGCCAGTAGTATTATGCGGGGGGGCGCTAGGACAGATACGCAGTATTTT.

V and J are TRBV9 and TRBJ2-5; 7 bases line up with TRBD2. J gave up 0 bases and V 3 bases, and 5 bases lay outside the gene matches. The CDR3 is made up of 15 amino acids. Germline V gene lookup returns CDR1 SGDLS and CDR2 YYNGEE. DNA of the CDR3: TGTGCCAGCAGCGGAACCGGGACTAACCAAGAGACCCAGTACTTC. Amino acids: CASSGTGTNQETQYF.

The sample holds a few counts of this clone. The rearrangement uses TRBV15 and TRBJ2-7; 8 nucleotides align to TRBD1. Germline V CDR1 and CDR2: LNHNV, YYDKDF (reference sequence). The CDR3 runs 15 residues. Unmatched junction bases numbered 3, after V lost 2 bases and J lost 0 bases. DNA for the CDR3: TGTGCCACCAGCAGACCGGGACAGGACTCCTACGAGCAGTACTTC. This encodes CATSRPGQDSYEQYF.

This chain uses TRBV5-6 with TRBJ2-5, with TRBD2 matching 10 bases. CDR1 is SGHDT, CDR2 YYEEEE, per germline. This CDR3 has 15 residues. V dropped 4 bases and J dropped 2; count of bases not matched to a gene: 5. The CDR3 here is CASSQEREGQETQYF. DNA of the CDR3: TGTGCCAGCAGCCAAGAGCGGGAGGGACAAGAGACCCAGTACTTC.

This clone has more than one count but fewer than ten. The chain has TRBV15 and TRBJ2-1; TRBD1 matches 9 bases. Per germline, CDR1 LNHNV and CDR2 YYDKDF (reference sequence). The CDR3 is made up of 22 amino acids. The V segment lost 3 bases and the J segment 6 bases; nucleotides outside the gene matches: 27. In nucleotides, the CDR3 is TGTGCCACCAGCAGTATTGTGTGGCGGGACAGGGAGGATTGGGGATTTCTCAATGAGCAGTTCTTC. It translates to CATSSIVWRDREDWGFLNEQFF.

V gene TRBV4-1 combines with J gene TRBJ1-4; no clear D. V shed 0 bases and J shed 4 bases, with 12 bases lying between them. Germline V gives CDR1 MGHRA, CDR2 YSYEKL. The CDR3 length is 16 residues. CDR3 bases: TGCGCCAGCAGCCAAGAGGGCACAGCTTATAATGAAAAACTGTTTTTT. Its translation is CASSQEGTAYNEKLFF.

The J gene is TRBJ2-1, the V gene TRBV4-3, with D possibly being TRBD2 (6 bases). The CDR3 runs to 17 residues. V lost 3 bases to trimming and J lost 1 base, with 16 bases between them. CDR1 LGHNA and CDR2 YSLEER come from the germline V gene. CDR3 nucleotide sequence: TGCGCCAGCAGCCACAGTCGACGGGAGTTGTCCTACAATGAGCAGTTCTTC. Translating it yields CASSHSRRELSYNEQFF.

V usage is TRBV15 and J usage is TRBJ1-2, with 7 bases identical to TRBD1. The germline gives CDR1 LNHNV, CDR2 YYDKDF (reference sequence). CDR3 length: 15 amino acids. Trimming took 0 bases from V and 3 from J; bases not matched to a gene: 4. The CDR3 bases are TGTGCCACCAGCAGAGATAAAGACAGGGACTATGGCTACACCTTC. It encodes CATSRDKDRDYGYTF.

The chain links TRBV4-1 to TRBJ2-3, with 9 bases matching TRBD2. This CDR3 is built from 22 residues. The V gene end was trimmed by 1 base and the J gene end by 2 bases; junction bases not matched to a gene: 22. CDR1 is MGHRA, CDR2 YSYEKL, per germline. CDR3 coding DNA: TGCGCCAGCAGCCAAGCACTGAAACCCCCCGGGCGGGGGGGCCAAATCACAGATACGCAGTATTTT. This encodes CASSQALKPPGRGGQITDTQYF.

This clone was counted between two and nine times. The chain uses TRBV28 and TRBJ1-1; 7 bases are shared with TRBD1. There are 15 residues in the CDR3. V lost 5 bases, J lost 2 bases, and 8 bases stayed unmatched. Germline V gene data show CDR1 as MDHEN and CDR2 as SYDVKM. In DNA form, the CDR3 reads TGTGCCAGCAGTCAAAGGGGGCCCGACAACACTGAAGCTTTCTTT. Protein product: CASSQRGPDNTEAFF.

This clone was seen only a few times. V is TRBV19 and J is TRBJ1-1; D gene unclear. CDR3 length equals 14 residues. V was trimmed by 7 bases and J by 1 base, leaving 13 bases between them. Germline CDR1 is LNHDA and CDR2 is SQIVND (reference sequence). CDR3 sequence (DNA): TGTGCCAGTACCTCGCGGCAAGGGAACACTGAAGCTTTCTTT. Translation gives CASTSRQGNTEAFF.